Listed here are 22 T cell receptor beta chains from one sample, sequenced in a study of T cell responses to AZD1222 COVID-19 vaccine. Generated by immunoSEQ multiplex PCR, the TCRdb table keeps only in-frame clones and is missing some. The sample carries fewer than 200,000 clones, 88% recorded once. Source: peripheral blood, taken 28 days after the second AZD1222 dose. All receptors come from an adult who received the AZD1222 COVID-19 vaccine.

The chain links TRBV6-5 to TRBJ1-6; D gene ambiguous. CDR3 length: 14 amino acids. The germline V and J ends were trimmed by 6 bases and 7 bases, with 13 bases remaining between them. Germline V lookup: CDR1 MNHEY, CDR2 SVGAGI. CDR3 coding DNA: TGTGCCAGCAGCTGGGGATCTCCAAATTCACCCCTCCACTTT. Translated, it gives CASSWGSPNSPLHF.

The CDR3 spells CASSLSQGEKLFF. CDR3 DNA: TGTGCCAGCAGTTTGAGTCAGGGGGAAAAACTGTTTTTT. The chain combines TRBV12-3 or TRBV12-4 with TRBJ1-4; weak D call: TRBD1 (6 bases). Trimming stripped 3 bases from V and 8 bases from J, with 10 bases between. The CDR3 has 13 residues.

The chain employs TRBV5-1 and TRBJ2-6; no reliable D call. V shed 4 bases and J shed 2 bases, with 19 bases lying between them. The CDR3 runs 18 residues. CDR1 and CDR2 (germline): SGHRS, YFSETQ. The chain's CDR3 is CASSTDRHASTGANVLTF. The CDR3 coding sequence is TGCGCCAGCAGCACCGACCGACACGCGAGCACTGGGGCCAACGTCCTGACTTTC.

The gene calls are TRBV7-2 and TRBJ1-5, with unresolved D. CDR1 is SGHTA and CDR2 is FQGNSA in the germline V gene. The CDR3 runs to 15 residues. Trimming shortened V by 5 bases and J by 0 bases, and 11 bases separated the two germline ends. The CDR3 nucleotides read TGTGCCAGCAGCCGCCGACGGAATAGCAATCAGCCCCAGCATTTT. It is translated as CASSRRRNSNQPQHF.

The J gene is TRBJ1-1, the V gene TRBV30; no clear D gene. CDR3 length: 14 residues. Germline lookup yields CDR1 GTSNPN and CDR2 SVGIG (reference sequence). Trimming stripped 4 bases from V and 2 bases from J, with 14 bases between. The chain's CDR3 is CAWTPRNPNTEAFF. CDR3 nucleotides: TGTGCCTGGACCCCTCGAAACCCCAACACTGAAGCTTTCTTT.

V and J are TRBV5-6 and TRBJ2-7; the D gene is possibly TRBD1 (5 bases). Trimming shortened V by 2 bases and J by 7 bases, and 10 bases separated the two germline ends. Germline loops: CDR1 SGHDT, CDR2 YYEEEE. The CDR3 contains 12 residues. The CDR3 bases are TGTGCCAGCAGCTTTCAGGGTCGTGAGCAGTACTTC. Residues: CASSFQGREQYF.

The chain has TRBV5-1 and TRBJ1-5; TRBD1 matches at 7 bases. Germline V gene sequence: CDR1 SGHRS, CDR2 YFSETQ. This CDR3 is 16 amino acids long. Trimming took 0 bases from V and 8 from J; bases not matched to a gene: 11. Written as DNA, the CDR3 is TGCGCCAGCAGCTTGGGGGGGATGACAGGGATGGAGCCCCAGCATTTT. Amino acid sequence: CASSLGGMTGMEPQHF.

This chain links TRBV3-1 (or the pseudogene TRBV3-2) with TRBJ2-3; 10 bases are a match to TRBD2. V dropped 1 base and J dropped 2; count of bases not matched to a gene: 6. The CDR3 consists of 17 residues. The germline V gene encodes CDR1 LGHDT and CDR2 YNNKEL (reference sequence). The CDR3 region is CASSQGGTSAFTDTQYF. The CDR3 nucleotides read TGTGCCAGCAGCCAAGGTGGGACTAGCGCCTTCACAGATACGCAGTATTTT.

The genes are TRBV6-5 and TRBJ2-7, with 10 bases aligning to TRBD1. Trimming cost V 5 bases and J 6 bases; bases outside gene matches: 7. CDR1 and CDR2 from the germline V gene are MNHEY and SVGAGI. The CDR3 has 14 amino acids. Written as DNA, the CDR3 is TGTGCCAGCAGTCAACGGACAGGGGGGGGCGAGCAGTACTTC. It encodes CASSQRTGGGEQYF.

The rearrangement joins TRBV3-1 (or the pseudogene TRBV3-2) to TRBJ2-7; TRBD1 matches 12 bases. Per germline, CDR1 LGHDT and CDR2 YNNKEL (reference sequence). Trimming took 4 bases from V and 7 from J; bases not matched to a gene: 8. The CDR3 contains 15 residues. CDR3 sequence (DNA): TGTGCCAGCAGCCTATCGGGACAGGGGGCGGGGGAGCAGTACTTC. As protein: CASSLSGQGAGEQYF.

Here the CDR3 reads CASSIRRTEGNTIYF. The CDR3, as DNA: TGTGCCAGTAGTATCCGGCGAACAGAAGGAAACACCATATATTTT. This chain uses TRBV19 with TRBJ1-3; D is undetermined. Germline V gene lookup returns CDR1 LNHDA and CDR2 SQIVND (reference sequence). Trimming cost V 3 bases and J 4 bases, with 13 bases left between them. The CDR3 has 15 amino acids.

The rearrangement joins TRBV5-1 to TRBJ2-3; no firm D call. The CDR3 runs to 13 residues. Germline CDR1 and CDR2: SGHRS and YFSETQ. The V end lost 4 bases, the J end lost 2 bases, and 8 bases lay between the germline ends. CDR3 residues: CASSPEPTDTQYF. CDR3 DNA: TGCGCCAGCAGCCCGGAGCCCACAGATACGCAGTATTTT.

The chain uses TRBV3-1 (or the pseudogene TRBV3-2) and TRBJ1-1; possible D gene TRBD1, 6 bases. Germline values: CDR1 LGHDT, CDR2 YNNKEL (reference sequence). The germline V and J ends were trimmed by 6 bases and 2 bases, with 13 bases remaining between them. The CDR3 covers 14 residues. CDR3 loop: CASSHRTANTEAFF. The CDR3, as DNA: TGTGCCAGCAGTCACCGGACAGCCAACACTGAAGCTTTCTTT.

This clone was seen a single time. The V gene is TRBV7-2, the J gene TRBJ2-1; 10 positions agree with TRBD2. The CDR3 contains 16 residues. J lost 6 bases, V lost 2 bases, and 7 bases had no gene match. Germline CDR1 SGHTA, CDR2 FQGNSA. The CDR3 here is CASSLTAGGRLNEQFF. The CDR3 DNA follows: TGTGCCAGCAGCTTAACAGCGGGGGGGCGTCTCAATGAGCAGTTCTTC. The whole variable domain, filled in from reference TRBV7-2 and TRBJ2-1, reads GAGVSQSPSNKVTEKGKDVELRCDPISGHTALYWYRQSLGQGLEFLIYFQGNSAPDKSGLPSDRFSAERTGGSVSTLTIQRTQQEDSAVYLCASSLTAGGRLNEQFFGPGTRLTVL.

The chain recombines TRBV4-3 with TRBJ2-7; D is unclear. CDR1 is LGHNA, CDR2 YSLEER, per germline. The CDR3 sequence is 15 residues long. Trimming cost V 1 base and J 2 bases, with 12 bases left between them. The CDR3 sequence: CASSQALGGTYEQYF. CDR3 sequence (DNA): TGCGCCAGCAGCCAAGCCCTCGGTGGGACCTACGAGCAGTACTTC.

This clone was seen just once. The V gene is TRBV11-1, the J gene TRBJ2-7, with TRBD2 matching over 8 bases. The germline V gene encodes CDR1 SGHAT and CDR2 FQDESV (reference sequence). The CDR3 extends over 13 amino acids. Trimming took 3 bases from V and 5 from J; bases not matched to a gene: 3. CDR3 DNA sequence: TGTGCCAGCAGCTTCGGGAGGGTGAACGAGCAGTACTTC. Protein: CASSFGRVNEQYF.

In DNA, the CDR3 is TGTGCCAGCAGCGTAGAGGGGACAGGGAGGGGGATGAACACTGAAGCTTTCTTT. Amino acid sequence: CASSVEGTGRGMNTEAFF. The rearrangement uses TRBV9 and TRBJ1-1, with TRBD1 matching 9 bases. The junction had 9 bases not matched to a gene; V was cut back by 0 bases and J by 0 bases. This CDR3 spans 18 amino acids. Germline CDR1 SGDLS, CDR2 YYNGEE.

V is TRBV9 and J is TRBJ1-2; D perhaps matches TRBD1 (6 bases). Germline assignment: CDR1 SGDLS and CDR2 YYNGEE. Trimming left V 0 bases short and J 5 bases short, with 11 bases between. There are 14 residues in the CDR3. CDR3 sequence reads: CASSVEGQGYGYTF. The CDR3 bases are TGTGCCAGCAGCGTAGAGGGACAAGGGTATGGCTACACCTTC. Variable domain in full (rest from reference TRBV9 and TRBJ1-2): DSGVTQTPKHLITATGQRVTLRCSPRSGDLSVYWYQQSLDQGLQFLIQYYNGEERAKGNILERFSAQQFPDLHSELNLSSLELGDSALYFCASSVEGQGYGYTFGSGTRLTVV.

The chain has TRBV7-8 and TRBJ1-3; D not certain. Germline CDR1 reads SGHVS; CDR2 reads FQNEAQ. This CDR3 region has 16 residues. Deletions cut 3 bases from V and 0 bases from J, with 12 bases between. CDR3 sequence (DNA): TGTGCCAGCAGCTTCTCGACCGAGAGCTCTGGAAACACCATATATTTT. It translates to CASSFSTESSGNTIYF.

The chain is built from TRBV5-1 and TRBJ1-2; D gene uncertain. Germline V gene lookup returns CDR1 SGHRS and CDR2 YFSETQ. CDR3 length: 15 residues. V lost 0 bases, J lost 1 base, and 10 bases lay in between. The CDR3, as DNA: TGCGCCAGCAGCTTGGAGGCGGGAGTTAACTATGGCTACACCTTC. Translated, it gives CASSLEAGVNYGYTF. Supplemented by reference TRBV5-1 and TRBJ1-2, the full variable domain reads KAGVTQTPRYLIKTRGQQVTLSCSPISGHRSVSWYQQTPGQGLQFLFEYFSETQRNKGNFPGRFSGRQFSNSRSEMNVSTLELGDSALYLCASSLEAGVNYGYTFGSGTRLTVV.

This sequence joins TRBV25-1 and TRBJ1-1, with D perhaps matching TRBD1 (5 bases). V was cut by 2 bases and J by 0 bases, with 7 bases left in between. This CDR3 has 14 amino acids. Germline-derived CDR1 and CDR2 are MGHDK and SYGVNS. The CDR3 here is CASSENRMNTEAFF. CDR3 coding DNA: TGTGCCAGCAGTGAAAACAGGATGAACACTGAAGCTTTCTTT.

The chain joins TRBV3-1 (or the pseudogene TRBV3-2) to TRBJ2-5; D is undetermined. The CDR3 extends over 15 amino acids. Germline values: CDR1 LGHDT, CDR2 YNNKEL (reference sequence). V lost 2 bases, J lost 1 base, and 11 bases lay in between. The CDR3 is CASSQTKTVQETQYF. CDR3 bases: TGTGCCAGCAGCCAAACGAAAACGGTCCAAGAGACCCAGTACTTC.